What follows are 16 T cell receptor beta chains derived from one specimen sequenced in a study of cytomegalovirus exposure and HLA in healthy donors. Use of 60 Vbeta and 13 Jbeta primers characterized the PCR. Clones were sequenced by immunoSEQ multiplex PCR, and TCRdb holds only the in-frame ones, with some missing. The sample yields 35,000 to 45,000 clones, approximately 90% seen once. Sequencing was done on a sample of PBMCs. All receptors come from a woman in her late teens or twenties in good health and CMV-seronegative.

J is TRBJ2-1 and V is TRBV19; a weak D match, TRBD2 (5 bases). The germline CDR1 and CDR2 sequences are LNHDA and SQIVND (reference sequence). Trimming stripped 3 bases from V and 8 bases from J, with 14 bases between. There are 14 residues in the CDR3. The CDR3 DNA reads as TGTGCCAGTAGTATCGGTGGGAGCGTCTATGAGCAGTTCTTC. Its translation: CASSIGGSVYEQFF.

This chain joins TRBV9 and TRBJ2-3, with a possible D match to TRBD2 (6 bases). V dropped 4 bases and J dropped 1 base, with 10 bases sitting between them. Germline assignment: CDR1 SGDLS and CDR2 YYNGEE. CDR3 length equals 14 residues. CDR3: CASSTGTRTDTQYF. The CDR3 nucleotides read TGTGCCAGCAGCACCGGGACTCGCACAGATACGCAGTATTTT.

This chain uses TRBV28 with TRBJ1-5, with D tentatively TRBD1 (6 bases). CDR1 and CDR2 from the germline V gene are MDHEN and SYDVKM. Trimming cost V 6 bases and J 2 bases, with 17 bases left between them. This CDR3 has 16 residues. CDR3 in amino acids: CASSPPRGVGNQPQHF. The DNA of the CDR3 is TGTGCCAGCAGCCCCCCCAGGGGAGTCGGCAATCAGCCCCAGCATTTT.

With respect to this clone: In the same sample, other DNA sequences code for this CDR3. The chain employs TRBV6-4 and TRBJ2-1; perhaps TRBD2 as D (5 bases). The V gene lost 2 bases and the J gene lost 3 bases, with 14 bases spanning the gap. Germline assignment: CDR1 MRHNA and CDR2 SNTAGT. The length of the CDR3 is 16 residues. The CDR3 DNA sequence: TGTGCCAGCAGTGACGACCCTAGCAGCAGCTACAATGAGCAGTTCTTC. Protein: CASSDDPSSSYNEQFF.

The rearrangement uses TRBV7-2 and TRBJ2-3; 9 bases fit TRBD2. The germline V gene has CDR1 SGHTA and CDR2 FQGNSA. The CDR3 spans 16 residues. Unmatched junction bases numbered 5, after V lost 0 bases and J lost 4 bases. The CDR3 region has the DNA TGTGCCAGCAGCTTAGCCGGCGGGAGGGCCGCAGATACGCAGTATTTT. This gives the protein CASSLAGGRAADTQYF.

Concerning this clone itself: One junction end disagrees with the germline gene, perhaps due to a read error. The CDR3 reads CSSSARQGGGNTIYF. The CDR3 DNA reads TGTTCCAGCAGCGCCCGACAGGGAGGTGGAAACACCATATATTTT. The chain combines TRBV7-9 with TRBJ1-3; 7 bases are a match to TRBD1. CDR3 length equals 15 residues. CDR1 and CDR2 (germline): SEHNR, FQNEAQ (reference sequence).

J is TRBJ1-3 and V is TRBV25-1, with TRBD1 as a possible D gene (6 bases). Trimming removed 8 bases at V and 0 bases at J, with 14 bases between. CDR3 length equals 15 residues. Germline-derived CDR1 and CDR2 are MGHDK and SYGVNS. The CDR3, as DNA: TGTGCCAGCCAGGGACAACTGTTCTCTGGAAACACCATATATTTT. As protein: CASQGQLFSGNTIYF.

This clone has a handful of counts. The gene calls are TRBV6-1 and TRBJ1-5, with D hard to call. CDR3 size: 15 residues. With 7 bases removed from V and 2 bases from J, the gap between germline ends came to 15 bases. Germline V gene sequence: CDR1 MNHNS, CDR2 SASEGT. Here the CDR3 DNA reads TGTGCCAGCACGCCCGAACCGGTGGGCAATCAGCCCCAGCATTTT. It encodes CASTPEPVGNQPQHF.

J is TRBJ1-2 and V is TRBV6-1; D not resolved. This CDR3 is built from 14 residues. CDR1 and CDR2 (germline): MNHNS, SASEGT. V shed 4 bases and J shed 5 bases, with 14 bases lying between them. Here the CDR3 DNA reads TGTGCCAGCAGTGGACGGGAAGTGCCTTATGGCTACACCTTC. Amino acids: CASSGREVPYGYTF.

The chain employs TRBV7-2 and TRBJ2-3, with TRBD1 matching 7 bases. The CDR3 is 15 amino acids. With 4 bases clipped from V and 2 bases from J, the junction kept 6 bases outside the gene matches. Germline V gene sequence: CDR1 SGHTA, CDR2 FQGNSA. The CDR3 protein is CASSSTGISTDTQYF. The CDR3 DNA follows: TGTGCCAGCAGCTCGACAGGGATCTCCACAGATACGCAGTATTTT.

V is TRBV6-1 and J is TRBJ1-2; D unresolved. Germline V gives CDR1 MNHNS, CDR2 SASEGT. V was pared by 5 bases and J by 4 bases, with 14 bases between. The CDR3 sequence is 14 residues long. The DNA for the CDR3 is TGTGCCAGCAGTCAATCGCGGGTGGCCTATGGCTACACCTTC. Translated: CASSQSRVAYGYTF.

Details on this clone: At one end, the junction sequence differs from germline, possibly due to a read error. This CDR3 is also generated by other DNA sequences in the sample. The chain is built from TRBV30 and TRBJ1-6; possible D gene TRBD1, 5 bases. The CDR3 loop spans 14 amino acids. Germline assignment: CDR1 GTSNPN and CDR2 SVGIG (reference sequence). Here the CDR3 DNA reads TGTGCCTGGAGTGTCGGAGGGGTCAATTCCCCCCTCCACTTT. Translating it yields CAWSVGGVNSPLHF.

J is TRBJ1-1 and V is TRBV11-2, with 7 bases matching TRBD1. V lost 5 bases and J lost 4; bases outside the gene matches: 4. Germline V gene lookup returns CDR1 SGHAT and CDR2 FQNNGV. The CDR3 totals 13 residues. In DNA form, the CDR3 reads TGTGCCAGCAGCAGACAGGGTTCCACTGAAGCTTTCTTT. Amino acid sequence: CASSRQGSTEAFF.

This clone has only one observation. The chain couples TRBV19 to TRBJ1-3; TRBD1 matches at 10 bases. Germline V gives CDR1 LNHDA, CDR2 SQIVND (reference sequence). V lost 4 bases to trimming and J lost 4 bases; unmatched junction nucleotides: 13. CDR3 size: 18 residues. CDR3 in DNA: TGTGCCAGTAGTAAGCCCAACCTTGGACAGGGGGTCGGAAACACCATATATTTT. Translated, it gives CASSKPNLGQGVGNTIYF.

V and J are TRBV19 and TRBJ1-5; D is perhaps TRBD1 (5 bases). Germline V lookup: CDR1 LNHDA, CDR2 SQIVND (reference sequence). The CDR3 totals 15 residues. Trimming pared 3 bases from V and 1 base from J, leaving 10 bases between. This chain's CDR3 is CASSIVRESNQPQHF. The CDR3 DNA follows: TGTGCCAGTAGTATTGTCAGGGAAAGCAATCAGCCCCAGCATTTT.

This chain uses TRBV5-1 with TRBJ1-2; D ambiguous. The germline V and J ends were trimmed by 0 bases and 8 bases, with 11 bases remaining between them. Germline CDR1 and CDR2: SGHRS and YFSETQ. CDR3 size: 13 residues. CDR3 in amino acids: CASSLATDNGYTF. The CDR3 bases are TGCGCCAGCAGCTTGGCCACAGATAACGGCTACACCTTC.